These 10 T cell receptor beta chains were sequenced from one sample in a study of T cells in Graves' hyperthyroidism and ophthalmopathy. TCR beta CDR3 regions were amplified from RNA transcripts. Primed by the HTBI set, a first-round RT-PCR was run on the TCR CDR3. TCRdb re-called the multiplex PCR reads through MiXCR, storing one row per CDR3 protein. The table shows 450,000 to 600,000 distinct CDR3 sequences, with 14% occurring only once. What was sequenced was blood. The receptors stem from a woman aged 40 to 50 with Graves' hyperthyroidism.

There are a few counts of this clonotype. The rearrangement links TRBV20-1 to TRBJ2-7; TRBD2 matches at 10 bases. Germline V gives CDR1 DFQATT, CDR2 SNEGSKA (reference sequence). CDR3 length: 16 residues. The V and J ends lost 3 bases and 4 bases, in that order; junction bases with no gene match: 12. DNA of the CDR3: TGCAGTGCTAGTGATCGAGCGGGAGGGCCCTATTACGAGCAGTACTTC. It codes for CSASDRAGGPYYEQYF.

The V call is TRBV20-1, the J call TRBJ2-7; D is perhaps TRBD1 or TRBD2 (5 bases each). The CDR3 is 15 amino acids. V gave up 3 bases and J gave up 3 bases, with 18 bases separating them. CDR1 and CDR2 (germline): DFQATT, SNEGSKA (reference sequence). The CDR3 DNA follows: TGCAGTGCTAGTTCCGGGACCCAAAATTTCTACGAGCAGTACTTC. Its translation: CSASSGTQNFYEQYF.

This clonotype was counted ten times or more. The rearrangement uses TRBV5-5 and TRBJ1-1, with 9 bases lining up with TRBD1. This CDR3 region has 14 residues. Germline CDR1 SGHKS, CDR2 YYEKEE (reference sequence). The trim removed 5 bases at V and 2 bases at J, leaving 4 bases unmatched. Here the CDR3 DNA reads TGTGCCAGCAGAACAGGGGGCGGAAACACTGAAGCTTTCTTT. Its translation is CASRTGGGNTEAFF. The variable domain in full, with the rest retrieved from reference TRBV5-5 and TRBJ1-1, is DAGVTQSPTHLIKTRGQQVTLRCSPISGHKSVSWYQQVLGQGPQFIFQYYEKEERGRGNFPDRFSARQFPNYSSELNVNALLLGDSALYLCASRTGGGNTEAFFGQGTRLTVV.

This clonotype was observed at least ten times. The chain uses TRBV3-1 and TRBJ1-2; 7 bases fit TRBD1. The CDR3 loop spans 15 amino acids. The ends lost 5 bases at V and 1 base at J; junction bases unmatched: 7. The germline gives CDR1 LGHDT, CDR2 YNNKEL (reference sequence). DNA for the CDR3: TGTGCCAGCAGCTACTACAGGGGTGGTAACTATGGCTACACCTTC. As protein: CASSYYRGGNYGYTF.

This clonotype was observed at least ten times. The CDR3 loop reads CASSFIASQPPYNEQFF. The CDR3 nucleotides are TGTGCCAGCAGCTTTATCGCATCGCAGCCCCCCTACAATGAGCAGTTCTTC. The chain uses TRBV7-2 and TRBJ2-1; D ambiguous. V lost 3 bases to trimming and J lost 2 bases, with 17 bases between them. This CDR3 region has 17 residues. CDR1 is SGHTA, CDR2 FQGNSA, per germline.

In this sample, this clonotype turned up many times. J is TRBJ2-3 and V is TRBV7-2, with TRBD2 identical over 7 bases. The CDR3 totals 16 residues. Germline V CDR1 and CDR2: SGHTA, FQGNSA. Trimming took 3 bases from V and 4 from J; bases not matched to a gene: 10. The CDR3 sequence: CASSLWVGGRSDTQYF. CDR3 bases: TGTGCCAGCAGCTTGTGGGTCGGGGGGAGGTCAGATACGCAGTATTTT.

The chain uses TRBV25-1 and TRBJ2-1, with a possible D match to TRBD2 (6 bases). The germline CDR1 and CDR2 sequences are MGHDK and SYGVNS. The V end lost 3 bases, the J end lost 4 bases, and 10 bases lay between the germline ends. There are 14 residues in the CDR3. In nucleotides, the CDR3 is TGTGCCAGCAGTGACTTCGGGACTTACAATGAGCAGTTCTTC. Residues: CASSDFGTYNEQFF.

This clonotype was detected ten times or more. The chain links TRBV12-3 or TRBV12-4 to TRBJ1-4, with D uncertain. The CDR3 totals 14 residues. V dropped 3 bases and J dropped 4 bases, with 9 bases sitting between them. The CDR3 loop is CASSFALDNEKLFF. CDR3 DNA sequence: TGTGCCAGCAGTTTTGCATTGGATAATGAAAAACTGTTTTTT.

This clonotype was recorded many times. This chain links TRBV4-1 with TRBJ2-1; D not resolved. The germline V gene has CDR1 MGHRA and CDR2 YSYEKL. This CDR3 contains 15 residues. V lost 4 bases and J 4 bases, leaving 14 bases between the germline ends. CDR3: CASSPLGLGYNEQFF. CDR3 nucleotide sequence: TGCGCCAGCAGCCCGCTAGGGTTGGGATACAATGAGCAGTTCTTC.

The table lists this clonotype with many counts. V is TRBV20-1 and J is TRBJ2-1; 10 nucleotides line up with TRBD2. The CDR3 extends over 15 amino acids. From germline, CDR1 is DFQATT and CDR2 SNEGSKA (reference sequence). V lost 4 bases and J lost 5; bases outside the gene matches: 8. The CDR3 DNA follows: TGCAGTGCTACTGGGGCTAGCGGGAGCAACAATGAGCAGTTCTTC. Translated, it gives CSATGASGSNNEQFF.